One T cell receptor beta chain is described in this entry. Its antigen is still unknown. The DNA input per sorted-subset replicate PCR was around 200 ng, corresponding to 28,000 or so T cell genomes. TCRdb keeps only in-frame clones here, not all; method: immunoSEQ multiplex PCR. The data show around 1.9 million clones, with 80% to 95% seen just once and 1.5% to 2% held by the top ten. This CDR3 has 17 amino acids. Germline CDR1 and CDR2: GTSNPN and SVGIG (reference sequence). The V end lost 2 bases, the J end lost 1 base, and 18 bases lay between the germline ends. The data stem from a study of shared clonotypes between healthy human individuals. Findings of the study overall: A handful of donors showed sharing of around 5% of naive CD4 clonotypes.

The naive CD8 population came from CD45RO-negative cells selected for CCR7, without terminally differentiated effector memory CD45RA+ cells. Sequences were obtained from naive CD8+ T cells from PBMCs. The receptor comes from a man in his late teens or twenties in good health. Some clones in this sample may be carry-over from other donors' samples. This chain links TRBV30 with TRBJ1-3; TRBD1 might be the D (6 bases). DNA for the CDR3: TGTGCCTGGAGTCCGACTATGCAGGGGATATCTGGAAACACCATATATTTT. It yields the protein CAWSPTMQGISGNTIYF.